These 26 T cell receptor beta chains originate from one sample sequenced in a study of T-cell memory formation after mild COVID-19. One entry per CDR3 protein results from TCRdb running MiXCR on the 5' RACE reads. Here the sample spans roughly 410,000 distinct CDR3 sequences, approximately 24% being singletons. Sequencing used PBMCs or a T cell subset sorted from them (not recorded which). Receptor source: an adult woman who had mild COVID-19 (a few samples of this study predate the infection). Cell type and time point are not known.

This clonotype has only one observation. CDR3 DNA: TGTGCCAGCAGCCCGAGACAGGGTGTTGAAGCTTTCTTT. It yields the protein CASSPRQGVEAFF. The rearrangement uses TRBV7-9 and TRBJ1-1; 7 bases map to TRBD1. CDR1 is SEHNR, CDR2 FQNEAQ, per germline (reference sequence). This CDR3 is 13 amino acids long. Trimming removed 5 bases from V and 7 bases from J; junction bases left unmatched: 7.

This clonotype was seen a handful of times. The chain has TRBV20-1 and TRBJ1-5, with unresolved D. The CDR3 covers 14 residues. V was cut by 0 bases and J by 1 base, with 7 bases left in between. Per germline, CDR1 DFQATT and CDR2 SNEGSKA (reference sequence). This chain's CDR3 is CSARDLVSNQPQHF. CDR3 bases: TGCAGTGCTAGAGATTTGGTGAGCAATCAGCCCCAGCATTTT.

Only a few counts were recorded for this clonotype. The V call is TRBV11-2, the J call TRBJ2-2, with 9 nucleotides matching TRBD1. J was trimmed by 6 bases and V by 6 bases; bases with no gene match: 8. The CDR3 has 15 residues. CDR1 is SGHAT and CDR2 is FQNNGV in the germline V gene. The CDR3 region is CASRPRRTGAGELFF. The CDR3 region has the DNA TGTGCCAGCAGACCCAGGAGGACAGGGGCCGGGGAGCTGTTTTTT.

J is TRBJ1-4 and V is TRBV29-1, with D possibly TRBD1 on 6 matching bases. CDR3 length: 11 amino acids. Trimming took 6 bases from V and 10 from J, leaving 12 bases between them. CDR1 and CDR2 (germline): SQVTM, ANQGSEA. The CDR3 loop is CSVGVGGKLFF. CDR3 nucleotide sequence: TGCAGCGTCGGGGTAGGGGGAAAACTGTTTTTT.

The genes are TRBV20-1 and TRBJ2-1; TRBD1 agrees at 8 bases. Germline CDR1 is DFQATT and CDR2 is SNEGSKA (reference sequence). Trimming at V came to 4 bases and at J to 0 bases, leaving 11 bases not matched to a gene. This CDR3 has 17 amino acids. The DNA of the CDR3 is TGCAGTGCTACGGGCTCGGGACAGGTCCTCTCCTACAATGAGCAGTTCTTC. Translation: CSATGSGQVLSYNEQFF.

This clonotype was counted only a few times. V and J are TRBV5-6 and TRBJ2-1; no clear D gene. There are 14 residues in the CDR3. Germline V CDR1 and CDR2: SGHDT, YYEEEE. V lost 0 bases to trimming and J lost 5 bases, with 9 bases between them. The CDR3 spells CASSLAGRNNEQFF. The DNA for the CDR3 is TGTGCCAGCAGCTTGGCGGGCAGGAACAATGAGCAGTTCTTC.

The rearrangement joins TRBV6-5 to TRBJ2-3; tentative D call: TRBD2 (5 bases). V was pared by 5 bases and J by 2 bases, with 11 bases between. The CDR3 loop spans 14 amino acids. In germline, CDR1 is MNHEY, CDR2 SVGAGI. The CDR3 nucleotides read TGTGCCAGCAGTGCAGCGGAGCCCACAGATACGCAGTATTTT. It translates to CASSAAEPTDTQYF.

The chain is built from TRBV7-9 and TRBJ1-2; TRBD1 matches 7 bases. Germline CDR1 reads SEHNR; CDR2 reads FQNEAQ (reference sequence). The CDR3 sequence is 14 residues long. V lost 5 bases and J lost 4; bases outside the gene matches: 7. This chain's CDR3 is CASSPGGGLYGYTF. The DNA of the CDR3 is TGTGCCAGCAGCCCAGGGGGAGGTCTCTATGGCTACACCTTC.

This clonotype occurred a few times. The gene calls are TRBV9 and TRBJ1-2, with D unclear. This CDR3 has 13 residues. Deletions cut 0 bases from V and 7 bases from J, with 10 bases between. Germline lookup yields CDR1 SGDLS and CDR2 YYNGEE. The CDR3 loop is CASSVAQDLGYTF. The CDR3 region has the DNA TGTGCCAGCAGCGTAGCCCAGGATCTTGGCTACACCTTC.

The V and J genes are TRBV29-1 and TRBJ2-1; D gene uncertain. Trimming removed 4 bases at V and 4 bases at J, with 17 bases between. The CDR3 has 15 residues. Germline values: CDR1 SQVTM, CDR2 ANQGSEA. The CDR3 bases are TGCAGCGTTGGACGGGTAGGTCGAGAGTACAATGAGCAGTTCTTC. Protein product: CSVGRVGREYNEQFF.

This clonotype was found a few times. The V and J genes are TRBV4-2 and TRBJ2-2; 12 bases line up with TRBD1. Germline values: CDR1 LGHNA, CDR2 YNFKEQ. This CDR3 is 19 amino acids long. V shed 0 bases, J shed 5 bases, and the junction held 10 bases outside the gene matches. This chain's CDR3 is CASSQEGQGAPIGTGELFF. The CDR3 DNA follows: TGTGCCAGCAGCCAAGAGGGACAGGGGGCGCCGATAGGAACCGGGGAGCTGTTTTTT.

The gene calls are TRBV7-6 and TRBJ2-1; D is possibly TRBD2 (5 bases). The CDR3 consists of 14 residues. The germline V gene has CDR1 SGHVS and CDR2 FNYEAQ. V was trimmed by 8 bases and J by 7 bases, leaving 18 bases between them. The CDR3: CASAFGGSQNEQFF. Here the CDR3 DNA reads TGTGCCAGCGCCTTTGGCGGGTCACAAAATGAGCAGTTCTTC.

This chain uses TRBV12-3 or TRBV12-4 with TRBJ2-7; 10 nucleotides line up with TRBD1. Trimming removed 5 bases from V and 4 bases from J; junction bases left unmatched: 14. The CDR3 has 17 residues. The CDR3 sequence: CASSPPAGTGARYEQYF. The CDR3 coding sequence is TGTGCCAGCAGTCCCCCGGCGGGGACAGGGGCAAGATACGAGCAGTACTTC.

V is TRBV7-6 and J is TRBJ1-1; D not certain. In germline, CDR1 is SGHVS, CDR2 FNYEAQ. The CDR3 totals 14 residues. The V gene lost 1 base and the J gene lost 6 bases, with 12 bases spanning the gap. CDR3 sequence (DNA): TGTGCCAGCAGCTTAGAGGGCAGTCCTTCTGAAGCTTTCTTT. Translating it yields CASSLEGSPSEAFF.

This clonotype was observed a single time. V gene TRBV29-1 combines with J gene TRBJ1-2, with a weak D call TRBD1 (6 bases). Germline CDR1 and CDR2: SQVTM and ANQGSEA. V was cut by 7 bases and J by 6 bases, with 18 bases left in between. CDR3 length: 13 residues. The chain's CDR3 is CSGLVQGKHGYTF. The CDR3 DNA follows: TGCAGCGGTCTAGTGCAGGGGAAACATGGCTACACCTTC. The full variable domain, rest sourced from reference TRBV29-1 and TRBJ1-2, is SAVISQKPSRDICQRGTSLTIQCQVDSQVTMMFWYRQQPGQSLTLIATANQGSEATYESGFVIDKFPISRPNLTFSTLTVSNMSPEDSSIYLCSGLVQGKHGYTFGSGTRLTVV.

This clonotype was detected only a few times. The V call is TRBV7-9, the J call TRBJ2-1, with TRBD1 matching 8 bases. CDR1 and CDR2 from the germline V gene are SEHNR and FQNEAQ (reference sequence). The V segment lost 10 bases and the J segment 5 bases; nucleotides outside the gene matches: 16. The CDR3 sequence is 16 residues long. CDR3 in amino acids: CAIWPAGGEVHNEQFF. CDR3 DNA: TGTGCCATCTGGCCCGCAGGGGGCGAGGTACACAATGAGCAGTTCTTC. Together with reference TRBV7-9 and TRBJ2-1, the CDR3 gives the full variable domain: DTGVSQNPRHKITKRGQNVTFRCDPISEHNRLYWYRQTLGQGPEFLTYFQNEAQLEKSRLLSDRFSAERPKGSFSTLEIQRTEQGDSAMYLCAIWPAGGEVHNEQFFGPGTRLTVL.

J is TRBJ1-1 and V is TRBV4-1; a possible D gene is TRBD1 (5 bases). V lost 1 base and J 5 bases, leaving 14 bases between the germline ends. The CDR3 runs to 15 residues. Germline V gene data show CDR1 as MGHRA and CDR2 as YSYEKL. The CDR3 sequence: CASSQGPGLGTEAFF. The CDR3 coding sequence is TGCGCCAGCAGCCAAGGGCCGGGACTTGGGACTGAAGCTTTCTTT.

The chain is built from TRBV20-1 and TRBJ2-7; the D is unclear. Germline V CDR1 and CDR2: DFQATT, SNEGSKA (reference sequence). V dropped 0 bases and J dropped 0 bases, with 3 bases sitting between them. CDR3 length: 12 residues. CDR3 sequence reads: CSARDPSYEQYF. In DNA form, the CDR3 reads TGCAGTGCTAGAGATCCCTCCTACGAGCAGTACTTC.

This clonotype was counted a few times. V and J are TRBV9 and TRBJ2-7, with 10 positions matching TRBD2. This CDR3 is 15 amino acids long. Germline V gives CDR1 SGDLS, CDR2 YYNGEE. V lost 4 bases, J lost 3 bases, and 7 bases stayed unmatched. In nucleotides, the CDR3 is TGTGCCAGCAGCCCAAGGACTAGCGGATACTACGAGCAGTACTTC. Translating it yields CASSPRTSGYYEQYF.

This clonotype has a count of ten or more. The V gene is TRBV5-1, the J gene TRBJ2-3; 11 nucleotides match TRBD2. V lost 4 bases and J lost 1; bases outside the gene matches: 5. In germline, CDR1 is SGHRS, CDR2 YFSETQ. The CDR3 covers 16 residues. The CDR3 DNA is TGCGCCAGCAGCCCCAGGACTAGCGGGCGCACAGATACGCAGTATTTT. It specifies CASSPRTSGRTDTQYF.

The chain is built from TRBV20-1 and TRBJ1-4, with a possible D match to TRBD1 (5 bases). CDR1 and CDR2 (germline): DFQATT, SNEGSKA (reference sequence). V shed 4 bases and J shed 3 bases, with 18 bases lying between them. CDR3 length: 16 amino acids. The CDR3, as DNA: TGCAGTGCTACCGCTGGACATGGGCGGGCTAATGAAAAACTGTTTTTT. This encodes CSATAGHGRANEKLFF.

The J gene is TRBJ1-1, the V gene TRBV24-1; no definite D call. Germline V gene sequence: CDR1 KGHDR, CDR2 SFDVKD. CDR3 length: 14 residues. V lost 6 bases and J lost 1, with 11 bases in between. The CDR3 spells CATSRASANTEAFF. The CDR3 bases are TGTGCCACCAGTAGGGCGTCGGCGAACACTGAAGCTTTCTTT.

Regarding this clonotype: At one end, the junction sequence differs from germline, possibly due to a read error. The chain recombines TRBV18 with TRBJ2-5; a possible D gene is TRBD1 (5 bases). Per germline, CDR1 KGHSH and CDR2 LQKENI. This CDR3 has 15 residues. Here the CDR3 reads CASSRGARVQETKYF. The CDR3 DNA reads TGTGCCAGCTCACGTGGAGCCAGGGTCCAAGAGACCAAGTACTTC.

The J gene is TRBJ2-7, the V gene TRBV6-5, with a tentative D call TRBD1 (5 bases). Germline CDR1 and CDR2: MNHEY and SVGAGI. Trimming pared 5 bases from V and 6 bases from J, leaving 17 bases between. The CDR3 contains 14 residues. In DNA form, the CDR3 reads TGTGCCAGCAGTGAAAGGGGATATGGGTCCGAGCAGTACTTC. As protein: CASSERGYGSEQYF.

This clonotype was counted a few times. The V and J genes are TRBV4-1 and TRBJ2-3; D gene uncertain. With 1 base removed from V and 4 bases from J, the gap between germline ends came to 12 bases. CDR1 MGHRA and CDR2 YSYEKL come from the germline V gene. The CDR3 is 15 residues long. The CDR3 DNA reads TGCGCCAGCAGCCAAGGTGGTTCTGAAGCAGATACGCAGTATTTT. Translating gives CASSQGGSEADTQYF.

J is TRBJ2-5 and V is TRBV7-2; D unclear. From germline, CDR1 is SGHTA and CDR2 FQGNSA. This CDR3 has 12 amino acids. V lost 4 bases to trimming and J lost 7 bases, with 10 bases between them. CDR3 sequence (DNA): TGTGCCAGCAGCTCAATTGGTGGGACCCAGTACTTC. As protein: CASSSIGGTQYF. The full variable domain, rest sourced from reference TRBV7-2 and TRBJ2-5, is GAGVSQSPSNKVTEKGKDVELRCDPISGHTALYWYRQSLGQGLEFLIYFQGNSAPDKSGLPSDRFSAERTGGSVSTLTIQRTQQEDSAVYLCASSSIGGTQYFGPGTRLLVL.